The 11 T cell receptor beta chains below were found in one sample sequenced in a study of T cell repertoires in cytomegalovirus infection. TCRdb re-derived calls from the reads in MiXCR, one entry per CDR3 protein. The table shows about 250,000 distinct CDR3 sequences, with approximately 13% occurring only once. Sequencing was done on a sample of PBMCs. Every receptor here comes from a human donor in good health (CMV status not recorded). Some clones in this sample may be carry-over from other donors' samples.

This clonotype has only a few counts. The chain combines TRBV11-2 with TRBJ2-6, with D perhaps matching TRBD2 (6 bases). Trimming shortened V by 2 bases and J by 0 bases, and 8 bases separated the two germline ends. This CDR3 has 16 residues. Germline V CDR1 and CDR2: SGHAT, FQNNGV. CDR3 DNA: TGTGCCAGCAGCTTAAGACTAGTCTCTGGGGCCAACGTCCTGACTTTC. It encodes CASSLRLVSGANVLTF.

This clonotype was detected many times. The J gene is TRBJ2-7, the V gene TRBV19; no definite D call. The ends were cut back, 2 bases at V and 5 bases at J, with 7 bases in the middle. CDR1 and CDR2 from the germline V gene are LNHDA and SQIVND (reference sequence). The CDR3 is made up of 12 amino acids. The CDR3 region is CASSIPANEQYF. For the CDR3, the DNA is TGTGCCAGTAGTATACCGGCAAACGAGCAGTACTTC.

This clonotype was detected only a few times. CDR3 region: CSVVRERTDTEAFF. The CDR3 DNA reads as TGCAGCGTTGTAAGGGAACGGACGGACACTGAAGCTTTCTTT. V and J are TRBV29-1 and TRBJ1-1; no definite D call. The CDR3 extends over 14 amino acids. V was trimmed by 4 bases and J by 3 bases, leaving 15 bases between them. Germline lookup yields CDR1 SQVTM and CDR2 ANQGSEA.

The table lists this clonotype with a few counts. The rearrangement joins TRBV20-1 to TRBJ2-3, with TRBD2 identical over 9 bases. V shed 3 bases, J shed 5 bases, and the junction held 9 bases outside the gene matches. Germline CDR1 and CDR2: DFQATT and SNEGSKA (reference sequence). The CDR3 loop spans 15 amino acids. The CDR3 nucleotides read TGCAGTGCTAGTAACCGGGAGCGGGGGGAAGATACGCAGTATTTT. It codes for CSASNRERGEDTQYF.

This clonotype has a handful of counts. V gene TRBV7-2 combines with J gene TRBJ2-1; 7 bases align to TRBD1. Losses at the gene ends were 4 bases for V and 0 bases for J; bases not matched to a gene: 6. CDR1 is SGHTA, CDR2 FQGNSA, per germline. This CDR3 contains 16 residues. CDR3 region: CASSSEGATSYNEQFF. CDR3 nucleotides: TGTGCCAGCAGCTCCGAGGGGGCAACCTCCTACAATGAGCAGTTCTTC.

This clonotype was seen more than once but under ten times. At one boundary the junction diverges from the germline segment, which might be a read error. The V and J genes are TRBV20-1 and TRBJ2-5; D not resolved. The CDR3 length is 13 residues. The V gene's germline CDR1 is DFQATT and CDR2 SNEGSKA (reference sequence). Here the CDR3 reads CSASPYLQGTQYF. The CDR3 DNA follows: TGCAGTGCTAGCCCCTACCTACAAGGGACCCAGTACTTC.

This clonotype was counted at least ten times. The chain combines TRBV28 with TRBJ1-2; D call uncertain. Looked up from germline, CDR1 is MDHEN and CDR2 is SYDVKM. The CDR3 runs 13 residues. Trimming cost V 7 bases and J 7 bases, with 16 bases left between them. The CDR3 DNA reads TGTGCCAGCACCCCCCCCGGGCCGAGTGGCTACACCTTC. Its protein product is CASTPPGPSGYTF.

This clonotype has ten or more counts. This chain uses TRBV19 with TRBJ2-1; D unclear. The germline gives CDR1 LNHDA, CDR2 SQIVND (reference sequence). Trimming took off 7 bases at V and 4 bases at J, with 2 bases between the two ends. CDR3 length: 10 amino acids. DNA for the CDR3: TGTGCCAGTACGTACAATGAGCAGTTCTTC. Residues: CASTYNEQFF.

This clonotype has at least ten counts. The rearrangement links TRBV19 to TRBJ2-1, with D perhaps assigned TRBD1 or TRBD2 (5 bases each). The germline V and J ends were trimmed by 3 bases and 7 bases, with 13 bases remaining between them. This CDR3 comprises 14 residues. CDR1 and CDR2 (germline): LNHDA, SQIVND (reference sequence). CDR3 in amino acids: CASSISFWGNEQFF. CDR3 nucleotide sequence: TGTGCCAGTAGTATCTCGTTTTGGGGGAATGAGCAGTTCTTC.

As regards this clonotype: A much more abundant neighbour one base away suggests this may be a read error. The chain is built from TRBV2 and TRBJ1-1; no clear D gene. CDR3 length: 13 amino acids. Germline V gene lookup returns CDR1 SNHLY and CDR2 FYNNEI. V gave up 6 bases and J gave up 7 bases, with 15 bases separating them. The CDR3 reads CASRAKGKGEAFF. The CDR3, as DNA: TGTGCCAGCAGAGCGAAAGGGAAGGGTGAAGCTTTCTTT. The variable domain in full, completed from reference TRBV2 and TRBJ1-1, reads EPEVTQTPSHQVTQMGQEVILRCVPISNHLYFYWYRQILGQKVEFLVSFYNNEISEKSEIFDDQFSVERPDGSNFTLKIRSTKLEDSAMYFCASRAKGKGEAFFGQGTRLTVV.

The rearrangement links TRBV30 to TRBJ1-4, with 12 bases aligning to TRBD1. The V segment lost 4 bases and the J segment 7 bases; nucleotides outside the gene matches: 10. This CDR3 has 16 amino acids. CDR1 GTSNPN and CDR2 SVGIG come from the germline V gene (reference sequence). CDR3 loop: CAWTGTGGAGLEKLFF. The CDR3 region has the DNA TGTGCCTGGACCGGGACAGGGGGCGCCGGGCTTGAAAAACTGTTTTTT.